This T cell receptor (beta chain) was found in a study of spatial heterogeneity in lung cancer. Study-wide background: A unique TCR and UMI combination showed up more than ten times in raw reads, on average.

The ends were cut back, 5 bases at V and 6 bases at J, with 17 bases in the middle. Germline lookup yields CDR1 MNHEY and CDR2 SMNVEV (reference sequence). The CDR3 is made up of 15 amino acids. The time point here: sample taken at primary tumor resection. Unsorted whole RNA samples from tumor, nontumor lung or frozen PBMC were sequenced. The donors were 70 or so patients with non-small cell lung cancer that was early-stage and untreated. This clonotype was counted many times. All TCR cDNA molecules were individually tagged with a unique molecular identifier. TCRdb re-analysed the 5' RACE reads in MiXCR, keeping a single row per CDR3 protein. The sample lists roughly 4,300 distinct CDR3 sequences; 8% to 10% were seen once.

The specimen was PBMCs, collected at surgery. The chain employs TRBV27 and TRBJ2-1, with D possibly matching TRBD2 (6 bases). This TCR was recovered from a male donor with early-stage non-small cell lung cancer. CDR3 nucleotide sequence: TGTGCCAGCAGTGTGGGACTGGCTCGGGCCAATGAGCAGTTCTTC. It specifies CASSVGLARANEQFF.